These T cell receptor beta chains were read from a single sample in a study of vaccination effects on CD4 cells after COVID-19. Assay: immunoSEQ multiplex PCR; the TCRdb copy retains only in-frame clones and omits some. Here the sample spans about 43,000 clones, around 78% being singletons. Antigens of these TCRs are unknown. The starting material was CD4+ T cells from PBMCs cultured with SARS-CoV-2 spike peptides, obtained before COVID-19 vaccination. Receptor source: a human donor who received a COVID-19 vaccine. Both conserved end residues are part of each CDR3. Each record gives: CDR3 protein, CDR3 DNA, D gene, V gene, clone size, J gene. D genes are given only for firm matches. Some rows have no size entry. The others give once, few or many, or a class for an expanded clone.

CASSVESGAGLTGELFF	TGTGCCAGCAGCGTAGAATCCGGGGCAGGGTTAACCGGGGAGCTGTTTTTT	NA	TRBV9	few	TRBJ2-2
CASSRDRGETQYF	TGTGCCAGCAGCCGGGACAGGGGTGAGACCCAGTACTTC	TRBD1	TRBV2	NA	TRBJ2-5
CASSLDPRGLNTEAFF	TGCGCCAGCAGCTTGGACCCACGGGGCCTTAACACTGAAGCTTTCTTT	NA	TRBV5-1	NA	TRBJ1-1
CASSVVLAGSTDTQYF	TGTGCCAGCAGCGTAGTCTTAGCGGGGAGCACAGATACGCAGTATTTT	TRBD2	TRBV9	NA	TRBJ2-3
CASKLGSGEKLFF	TGTGCCAGCAAGTTGGGGTCTGGCGAAAAACTGTTTTTT	NA	TRBV12-3/TRBV12-4	NA	TRBJ1-4
CASSYGGAVNEQFF	TGTGCCAGCAGTTACGGGGGCGCGGTTAATGAGCAGTTCTTC	NA	TRBV6-2/TRBV6-3	NA	TRBJ2-1
CASSPLSGLNSPLHF	TGTGCCAGCAGCCCCCTTAGCGGGTTGAATTCACCCCTCCACTTT	NA	TRBV9	NA	TRBJ1-6
CASSFQSGGAAETQYF	TGTGCCAGCAGCTTCCAAAGCGGGGGGGCCGCGGAGACCCAGTACTTC	TRBD2	TRBV7-2	NA	TRBJ2-5
CASSEVLGRGQLTQYF	TGTGCCAGCAGTGAAGTATTAGGGAGGGGGCAGTTGACGCAGTATTTT	NA	TRBV2	NA	TRBJ2-3
CAISDRRDTEAFF	TGTGCCATCAGTGATCGAAGGGACACTGAAGCTTTCTTT	NA	TRBV10-3	NA	TRBJ1-1
CATSDFRSSSYNEQFF	TGTGCCACCAGTGATTTTCGATCTAGCTCCTACAATGAGCAGTTCTTC	NA	TRBV24-1	NA	TRBJ2-1